This entry is about one T cell receptor (beta chain). The sample originates from a study of blood T cell repertoires in COVID-19. Across the study: Both acute and convalescent COVID-19 samples were obtained from the United States, Italy and Spain.

The table came from immunoSEQ multiplex PCR; TCRdb's copy has only in-frame clones and leaves some out. The data show 450,000 or so clones, less than 95% seen once. Living in about two dozen US areas, the participants were between roughly 18 and 89 years of age. Germline V gene sequence: CDR1 SEHNR, CDR2 FQNEAQ (reference sequence). The CDR3 is 13 residues long. Trimming took 5 bases from V and 4 from J; bases not matched to a gene: 3. Sequenced input: PBMCs or T cells enriched from blood (not recorded which). This sequence was found in a man younger than 30 who had recovered from COVID-19. J is TRBJ2-7 and V is TRBV7-9, with TRBD1 matching over 9 bases. Here the CDR3 DNA reads TGTGCCAGCAGCATCGGACAGGGGTACGAGCAGTACTTC. Translated: CASSIGQGYEQYF.